The 20 T cell receptor beta chains below were found in one sample sequenced in a study of beta chain features in type 1 diabetes. Their recognized antigens are unknown. The authors reverse transcribed all of the isolated RNA, so sequencing captured expressed TCRB transcripts. Generated by immunoSEQ multiplex PCR, the TCRdb table keeps only in-frame clones and is missing some. The sample records about 650,000 clones, around an eighth being singletons. Whole-study results and caveats: TCRB CDR3s were moderately but significantly shorter in Type 1 diabetes patients in all four CD4+ subsets.

Sequenced material: naive CD4+ T cells from blood. These receptors all come from a man aged 30 to 39 with type 1 diabetes.

There are a few counts of this clone. The V call is TRBV7-2, the J call TRBJ2-7; 7 bases agree with TRBD2. Germline assignment: CDR1 SGHTA and CDR2 FQGNSA. The length of the CDR3 is 15 residues. The V and J ends lost 5 bases and 5 bases, in that order; junction bases with no gene match: 12. DNA of the CDR3: TGTGCCAGCAGCCCCTGGCTGGGGGGGGAGAACGAGCAGTACTTC. Protein: CASSPWLGGENEQYF.

In this sample, this clone turned up a few times. The CDR3 coding sequence is TGTGCCAGCAGTGAATGGTCAGGGGTATTCGCAGATACGCAGTATTTT. Translation: CASSEWSGVFADTQYF. This rearrangement joins TRBV2 to TRBJ2-3; a possible D gene is TRBD1 (6 bases). The CDR3 is 16 residues long. CDR1 and CDR2 from the germline V gene are SNHLY and FYNNEI. V was cut by 2 bases and J by 4 bases, with 16 bases left in between.

DNA for the CDR3: TGTGCCAGCAGCCCCCCCGGCCTTGGCCCTCTCCACTTT. As protein: CASSPPGLGPLHF. The chain employs TRBV7-2 and TRBJ1-6; D is unclear. The V end lost 5 bases, the J end lost 16 bases, and 18 bases lay between the germline ends. Germline CDR1 is SGHTA and CDR2 is FQGNSA. There are 13 residues in the CDR3. Together with reference TRBV7-2 and TRBJ1-6, the CDR3 gives the full variable domain: GAGVSQSPSNKVTEKGKDVELRCDPISGHTALYWYRQSLGQGLEFLIYFQGNSAPDKSGLPSDRFSAERTGGSVSTLTIQRTQQEDSAVYLCASSPPGLGPLHFGNGTRLTVT.

The chain carries TRBV27 and TRBJ2-7; D ambiguous. Germline V gene data show CDR1 as MNHEY and CDR2 as SMNVEV (reference sequence). This CDR3 spans 16 amino acids. V was cut by 6 bases and J by 0 bases, with 18 bases left in between. The CDR3: CASRLLFVGSSYEQYF. In DNA, the CDR3 is TGTGCCAGCAGGCTTTTATTTGTGGGCAGCTCCTACGAGCAGTACTTC.

This clone was seen a few times. The chain is built from TRBV7-9 and TRBJ1-2; the D is unclear. The CDR3 consists of 13 residues. Germline-derived CDR1 and CDR2 are SEHNR and FQNEAQ (reference sequence). V was clipped by 7 bases and J by 4 bases, with 13 bases between them. In DNA form, the CDR3 reads TGTGCCAGCACCCCCGGGGTCCCCTATGGCTACACCTTC. Translated, it gives CASTPGVPYGYTF.

The chain couples TRBV29-1 to TRBJ2-3; a weak D match, TRBD2 (5 bases). The CDR3 length is 13 residues. Germline V lookup: CDR1 SQVTM, CDR2 ANQGSEA. Trimming shortened V by 3 bases and J by 4 bases, and 11 bases separated the two germline ends. The CDR3 sequence: CSVERLSADTQYF. The CDR3 DNA follows: TGCAGCGTTGAGAGACTATCAGCAGATACGCAGTATTTT.

This clone was seen a few times. The chain couples TRBV7-2 to TRBJ2-3; D might be TRBD2 (5 bases). Germline loops: CDR1 SGHTA, CDR2 FQGNSA. With 2 bases removed from V and 2 bases from J, the gap between germline ends came to 11 bases. This CDR3 region has 15 residues. The CDR3 coding sequence is TGTGCCAGCAGCTTAACAGCGGCACTCACAGATACGCAGTATTTT. This gives the protein CASSLTAALTDTQYF.

The sample holds a few counts of this clone. The rearrangement uses TRBV13 and TRBJ1-3, with D unclear. This CDR3 is built from 17 residues. The germline gives CDR1 PRHDT, CDR2 FYEKMQ (reference sequence). V lost 1 base and J lost 0, with 13 bases in between. CDR3 bases: TGTGCCAGCAGCTTAGATCCTGGCGGACCCTCTGGAAACACCATATATTTT. Protein: CASSLDPGGPSGNTIYF. The whole variable domain, remainder taken from reference TRBV13 and TRBJ1-3, is AAGVIQSPRHLIKEKRETATLKCYPIPRHDTVYWYQQGPGQDPQFLISFYEKMQSDKGSIPDRFSAQQFSDYHSELNMSSLELGDSALYFCASSLDPGGPSGNTIYFGEGSWLTVV.

This clone was picked up a small number of times. The genes are TRBV2 and TRBJ1-1; D unresolved. With 4 bases removed from V and 1 base from J, the gap between germline ends came to 7 bases. CDR3 length: 13 residues. The germline gives CDR1 SNHLY, CDR2 FYNNEI. The CDR3 region has the DNA TGTGCCAGCAGTGCAGAGTGGAACACTGAAGCTTTCTTT. Translated: CASSAEWNTEAFF.

This clone has a handful of counts. V is TRBV7-9 and J is TRBJ1-2; D not certain. The CDR3 has 15 residues. Germline CDR1 is SEHNR and CDR2 is FQNEAQ (reference sequence). Trimming took off 0 bases at V and 1 base at J, with 9 bases between the two ends. This CDR3 is CASSLAAGFNYGYTF. CDR3 DNA: TGTGCCAGCAGCTTAGCGGCGGGATTTAACTATGGCTACACCTTC.

The chain links TRBV11-3 to TRBJ2-1; D remains unclear. The CDR3 length is 11 residues. The V end was cut by 5 bases, the J end by 7 bases, with 6 bases between. Germline V gives CDR1 SGHNT, CDR2 YENEEA. Here the CDR3 DNA reads TGTGCCAGCAGCGATCAGAATGAGCAGTTCTTC. Translated: CASSDQNEQFF. Using reference TRBV11-3 and TRBJ2-1 for the parts outside the CDR3, the full variable domain is EAGVVQSPRYKIIEKKQPVAFWCNPISGHNTLYWYLQNLGQGPELLIRYENEEAVDDSQLPKDRFSAERLKGVDSTLKIQPAELGDSAVYLCASSDQNEQFFGPGTRLTVL.

The J gene is TRBJ1-2, the V gene TRBV30, with D perhaps matching TRBD1 (6 bases). Deletions cut 7 bases from V and 8 bases from J, with 17 bases between. The CDR3 is 12 residues long. CDR1 and CDR2 from the germline V gene are GTSNPN and SVGIG (reference sequence). CDR3 protein: CAFYPGTSGYTF. In nucleotides, the CDR3 is TGTGCCTTCTACCCCGGGACAAGCGGCTACACCTTC.

V and J are TRBV5-1 and TRBJ2-7; 8 bases match TRBD1. Germline V CDR1 and CDR2: SGHRS, YFSETQ. With V trimmed by 3 bases and J by 5 bases, 1 base remained unmatched. This CDR3 has 12 residues. The CDR3 region is CASSSGQDEQYF. CDR3 sequence (DNA): TGCGCCAGCAGCTCGGGACAGGACGAGCAGTACTTC.

This clone has more than one count but fewer than ten. This chain connects TRBV5-1 to TRBJ1-4; the D is unclear. The ends were cut back, 3 bases at V and 0 bases at J, with 9 bases in the middle. The V gene's germline CDR1 is SGHRS and CDR2 YFSETQ. The CDR3 spans 15 residues. The CDR3 region has the DNA TGCGCCAGCAGCTCATCCGTTTCAACTAATGAAAAACTGTTTTTT. This encodes CASSSSVSTNEKLFF.

V and J are TRBV14 and TRBJ1-1; the D is unclear. This CDR3 spans 13 amino acids. Germline lookup yields CDR1 SGHDN and CDR2 FVKESK. Trimming took off 4 bases at V and 5 bases at J, with 11 bases between the two ends. CDR3 sequence reads: CASSRTRATEAFF. Here the CDR3 DNA reads TGTGCCAGCAGCCGTACCCGGGCAACTGAAGCTTTCTTT.

This rearrangement joins TRBV9 to TRBJ1-4; TRBD1 might be the D (5 bases). The CDR3 consists of 17 residues. The germline gives CDR1 SGDLS, CDR2 YYNGEE. V was cut by 3 bases and J by 1 base, with 16 bases left in between. CDR3 residues: CASSAYPRDQTNEKLFF. DNA for the CDR3: TGTGCCAGCAGCGCCTACCCAAGGGACCAAACTAATGAAAAACTGTTTTTT.

The chain has TRBV7-3 and TRBJ1-2; D call uncertain. The germline CDR1 and CDR2 sequences are SGHTA and FQGTGA. The CDR3 is 16 amino acids. The V end was cut by 1 base, the J end by 6 bases, with 18 bases between. For the CDR3, the DNA is TGTGCCAGCAGCTTAAGGGCTCGACCGCCCGGCGATGGCTACACCTTC. Its protein product is CASSLRARPPGDGYTF. The complete variable domain, with remaining parts taken from reference TRBV7-3 and TRBJ1-2, reads GAGVSQTPSNKVTEKGKYVELRCDPISGHTALYWYRQSLGQGPEFLIYFQGTGAADDSGLPNDRFFAVRPEGSVSTLKIQRTERGDSAVYLCASSLRARPPGDGYTFGSGTRLTVV.

This chain joins TRBV5-6 and TRBJ2-3, with TRBD1 identical over 11 bases. Per germline, CDR1 SGHDT and CDR2 YYEEEE. With V trimmed by 4 bases and J by 4 bases, 5 bases remained unmatched. The CDR3 extends over 15 amino acids. The chain's CDR3 is CASSAGTGGADTQYF. The CDR3 DNA sequence: TGTGCCAGCAGCGCAGGGACAGGGGGGGCAGATACGCAGTATTTT.

This chain links TRBV18 with TRBJ2-4, with 10 bases that match TRBD1. CDR3 length: 14 residues. From germline, CDR1 is KGHSH and CDR2 LQKENI. The ends lost 1 base at V and 8 bases at J; junction bases unmatched: 2. Here the CDR3 reads CASSPRTGGHIQYF. The CDR3 nucleotides are TGTGCCAGCTCACCACGGACAGGGGGGCACATTCAGTACTTC.

This clone turned up a few times. The same CDR3 arises from other DNA sequences in this sample as well. The rearrangement uses TRBV7-9 and TRBJ2-3; D uncertain. CDR1 and CDR2 (germline): SEHNR, FQNEAQ (reference sequence). CDR3 length equals 14 residues. V was shortened by 0 bases and J by 5 bases, with 9 bases between the two germline ends. As DNA, the CDR3 is TGTGCCAGCAGCTTAGCGCTTGGTGGAGATACGCAGTATTTT. Its translation: CASSLALGGDTQYF. The full variable domain, completed using reference TRBV7-9 and TRBJ2-3, is DTGVSQNPRHKITKRGQNVTFRCDPISEHNRLYWYRQTLGQGPEFLTYFQNEAQLEKSRLLSDRFSAERPKGSFSTLEIQRTEQGDSAMYLCASSLALGGDTQYFGPGTRLTVL.